One T cell receptor beta chain is described in this entry. This record comes from a study of blood T cell repertoires in COVID-19. Study-wide background: The United States, Italy and Spain supplied acute and convalescent COVID-19 samples. T cells, B-cell-depleted T cells, or PBMCs supplied cDNA or gDNA.

The V and J ends lost 2 bases and 5 bases, in that order; junction bases with no gene match: 4. This CDR3 region has 14 residues. CDR1 and CDR2 from the germline V gene are MGHRA and YSYEKL. In the authors' workflow: Amplified reference gene primers provided the basis for estimating nucleated cell counts. The repertoire was sequenced with immunoSEQ multiplex PCR; TCRdb's copy has only in-frame clones and lacks some. The V and J calls and clone size were taken over from that table, and D and trimming were inferred from the DNA. The repertoire holds about 120,000 clones, roughly 80% seen once, with roughly 7.3% in the top ten.

The chain employs TRBV4-1 and TRBJ2-7; 9 nucleotides match TRBD2. The TCR comes from a human donor in a cohort sampled during active COVID-19. Sequencing was performed on peripheral blood. The CDR3 is CASSQIGTSNEQYF. The CDR3, as DNA: TGCGCCAGCAGCCAAATAGGGACTAGCAACGAGCAGTACTTC.